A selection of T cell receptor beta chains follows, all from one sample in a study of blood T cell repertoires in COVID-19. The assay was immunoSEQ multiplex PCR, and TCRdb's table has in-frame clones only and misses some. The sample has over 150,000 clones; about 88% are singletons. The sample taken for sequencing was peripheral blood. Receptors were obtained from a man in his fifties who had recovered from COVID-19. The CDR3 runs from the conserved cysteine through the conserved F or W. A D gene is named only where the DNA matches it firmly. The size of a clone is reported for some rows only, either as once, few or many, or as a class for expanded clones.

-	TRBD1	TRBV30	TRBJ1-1	CACDGQGWTEAFF	TGTGCCTGCGACGGACAGGGTTGGACTGAAGCTTTCTTT
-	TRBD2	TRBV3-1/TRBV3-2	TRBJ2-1	CASSRGTSGRFYNEQFF	TGTGCCAGCAGCCGTGGGACTAGCGGGAGGTTTTACAATGAGCAGTTCTTC
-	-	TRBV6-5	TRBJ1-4	CASTGDTRGEKLFF	TGTGCCAGCACCGGGGACACGAGGGGAGAAAAACTGTTTTTT
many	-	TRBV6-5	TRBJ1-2	CASSQGYDGYTF	TGTGCCAGCAGCCAGGGTTACGATGGCTACACCTTC
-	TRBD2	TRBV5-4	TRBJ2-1	CASSFGLAGGRTYNEQFF	TGTGCCAGCAGCTTCGGACTAGCGGGAGGGAGGACCTACAATGAGCAGTTCTTC
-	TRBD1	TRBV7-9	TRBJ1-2	CASSYQGASYGYTF	TGTGCCAGCAGCTATCAGGGGGCAAGCTATGGCTACACCTTC
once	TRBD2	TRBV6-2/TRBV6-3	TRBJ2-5	CASSYSRGRGETQYF	TGTGCCAGCAGTTACTCGCGGGGGAGAGGGGAGACCCAGTACTTC
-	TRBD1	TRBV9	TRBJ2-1	CASSVSPQGASYNEQFF	TGTGCCAGCAGCGTAAGCCCACAGGGGGCCTCCTACAATGAGCAGTTCTTC
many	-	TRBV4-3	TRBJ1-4	CASSQDRGLGEKLFF	TGCGCCAGCAGCCAAGATCGCGGGTTGGGCGAAAAACTGTTTTTT
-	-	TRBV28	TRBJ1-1	CASRSGNTEAFF	TGTGCCAGCAGGTCCGGGAACACTGAAGCTTTCTTT
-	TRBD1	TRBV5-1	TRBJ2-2	CASSRTGGAAGELFF	TGCGCCAGCAGCCGTACAGGGGGCGCGGCCGGGGAGCTGTTTTTT
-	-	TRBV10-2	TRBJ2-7	CASKASASPPGEQYF	TGCGCCAGCAAAGCCTCGGCCAGTCCCCCGGGGGAGCAGTACTTC
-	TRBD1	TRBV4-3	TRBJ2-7	CASSQGPGGLDEQYF	TGCGCCAGCAGCCAAGGGCCAGGGGGCTTGGACGAGCAGTACTTC
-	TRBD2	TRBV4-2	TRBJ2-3	CASSLRSGVSTDTQYF	TGTGCCAGCAGCCTCCGTAGCGGGGTTAGCACAGATACGCAGTATTTT
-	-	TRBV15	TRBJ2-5	CATSPSPTSLGAQETQYF	TGTGCCACCAGCCCCTCCCCCACTTCTCTAGGGGCTCAAGAGACCCAGTACTTC
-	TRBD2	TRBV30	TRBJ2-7	CAWSVGGSSYEQYF	TGTGCCTGGAGTGTCGGGGGGTCATCCTACGAGCAGTACTTC
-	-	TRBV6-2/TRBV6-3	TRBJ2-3	CASSPGGTDTQYF	TGTGCCAGCAGTCCCGGGGGCACAGATACGCAGTATTTT
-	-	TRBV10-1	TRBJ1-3	CANPNRVGSGNTIYF	TGCGCCAACCCAAACAGGGTTGGGTCTGGAAACACCATATATTTT
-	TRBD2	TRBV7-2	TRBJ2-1	CASSLWLAGGSSYNEQFF	TGTGCCAGCAGCTTGTGGCTAGCGGGGGGAAGCTCCTACAATGAGCAGTTCTTC
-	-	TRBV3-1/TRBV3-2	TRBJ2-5	CASSPRVQETQYF	TGTGCCAGCAGCCCTCGAGTACAAGAGACCCAGTACTTC
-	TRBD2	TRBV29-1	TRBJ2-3	CSAMYRSGRASTDTQYF	TGCAGCGCTATGTATAGGAGCGGGAGGGCCTCCACAGATACGCAGTATTTT
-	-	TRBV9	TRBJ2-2	CASSMTDSGELFF	TGTGCCAGCAGCATGACAGACAGCGGGGAGCTGTTTTTT
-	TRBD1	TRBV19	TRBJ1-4	CASSRWDRGRSAEKLFF	TGTGCCAGTAGTCGATGGGACAGGGGCCGTTCAGCTGAAAAACTGTTTTTT
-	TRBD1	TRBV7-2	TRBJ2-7	CASSSQGMHEQYF	TGTGCCAGCAGCTCACAGGGGATGCACGAGCAGTACTTC
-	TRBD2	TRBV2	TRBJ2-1	CASSLGGAGRPLNEQFF	TGTGCCAGCAGCCTCGGGGGAGCGGGACGGCCTTTGAATGAGCAGTTCTTC
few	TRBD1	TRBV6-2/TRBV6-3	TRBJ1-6	CASSYSGTAGPPLHF	TGTGCCAGCAGTTACTCCGGGACAGCCGGGCCACCCCTCCACTTT
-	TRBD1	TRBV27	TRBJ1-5	CASSPGVDRGVSNQPQHF	TGTGCCAGCAGTCCCGGCGTAGACAGGGGTGTATCCAATCAGCCCCAGCATTTT